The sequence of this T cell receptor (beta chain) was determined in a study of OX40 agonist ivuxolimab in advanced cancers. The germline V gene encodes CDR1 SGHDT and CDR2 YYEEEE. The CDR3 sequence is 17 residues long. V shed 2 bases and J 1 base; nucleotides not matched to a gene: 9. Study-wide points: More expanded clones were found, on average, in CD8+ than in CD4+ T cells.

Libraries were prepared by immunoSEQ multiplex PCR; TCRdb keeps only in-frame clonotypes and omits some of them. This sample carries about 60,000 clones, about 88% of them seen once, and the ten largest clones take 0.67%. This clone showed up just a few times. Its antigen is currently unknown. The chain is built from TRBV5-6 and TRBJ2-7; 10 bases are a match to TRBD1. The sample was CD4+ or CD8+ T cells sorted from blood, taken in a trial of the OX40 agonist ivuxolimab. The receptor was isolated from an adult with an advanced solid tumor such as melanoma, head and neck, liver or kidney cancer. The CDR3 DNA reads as TGTGCCAGCAGCTTTAGAGCGCCGGGACAGGGGTCCTACGAGCAGTACTTC. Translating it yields CASSFRAPGQGSYEQYF.